What follows are 21 T cell receptor beta chains derived from one specimen sequenced in a study of blood T cell repertoires in COVID-19. The assay was immunoSEQ multiplex PCR, and TCRdb's table has in-frame clones only and misses some. The data hold about 200,000 clones, with roughly 80% observed a single time. Sequencing was performed on peripheral blood. These receptors came from a woman in her thirties or forties with active or convalescent COVID-19.

In its sample, this clone was seen many times. DNA of the CDR3: TGTGCCACCAGCTGGGGGGAGGAGCAGTTCTTC. Translation: CATSWGEEQFF. The chain combines TRBV15 with TRBJ2-1; tentatively, D is TRBD2 (6 bases). The germline V gene encodes CDR1 LNHNV and CDR2 YYDKDF (reference sequence). CDR3 length: 11 residues. V gave up 5 bases and J gave up 10 bases, with 9 bases separating them. Full variable domain (missing parts from reference TRBV15 and TRBJ2-1): DAMVIQNPRYQVTQFGKPVTLSCSQTLNHNVMYWYQQKSSQAPKLLFHYYDKDFNNEADTPDNFQSRRPNTSFCFLDIRSPGLGDTAMYLCATSWGEEQFFGPGTRLTVL.

The V and J genes are TRBV19 and TRBJ1-2, with 8 positions matching TRBD1. There are 13 residues in the CDR3. The V segment lost 6 bases and the J segment 8 bases; nucleotides outside the gene matches: 8. Germline-derived CDR1 and CDR2 are LNHDA and SQIVND (reference sequence). The CDR3 here is CASRAGRGLGYTF. In DNA form, the CDR3 reads TGTGCCAGTAGGGCCGGCAGGGGGCTGGGCTACACCTTC.

The chain employs TRBV7-8 and TRBJ1-1; D may be TRBD1 (6 bases). Trimming left V 1 base short and J 0 bases short, with 9 bases between. This CDR3 region has 15 residues. From germline, CDR1 is SGHVS and CDR2 FQNEAQ. Written as DNA, the CDR3 is TGTGCCAGCAGCTTAGACGAGGGGGTGAACACTGAAGCTTTCTTT. Translating it yields CASSLDEGVNTEAFF.

V and J are TRBV7-8 and TRBJ2-5, with 12 bases fitting TRBD2. Germline-derived CDR1 and CDR2 are SGHVS and FQNEAQ. This CDR3 is built from 16 residues. Germline trimming cut 4 bases from V and 4 bases from J; bases unmatched to any gene: 7. CDR3 coding DNA: TGTGCCAGCAGCTCACCGGCTAGCGGGAGGGGAGAGACCCAGTACTTC. It is translated as CASSSPASGRGETQYF.

This clone was found once. The chain links TRBV7-2 to TRBJ2-7, with a tentative D call TRBD2 (6 bases). The V gene's germline CDR1 is SGHTA and CDR2 FQGNSA. V lost 2 bases to trimming and J lost 2 bases, with 13 bases between them. The CDR3 length is 15 residues. CDR3 in amino acids: CASSLKPSATYEQYF. For the CDR3, the DNA is TGTGCCAGCAGCTTAAAGCCTAGCGCGACCTACGAGCAGTACTTC.

CDR3 coding DNA: TGTGCCAGCAGGCAGGGTTTCTATGGCTACACCTTC. It is translated as CASRQGFYGYTF. V usage is TRBV6-6 and J usage is TRBJ1-2, with TRBD1 as a possible D gene (5 bases). Germline CDR1 and CDR2: MNHNY and SVGAGI (reference sequence). V was trimmed by 6 bases and J by 4 bases, leaving 9 bases between them. This CDR3 comprises 12 residues.

The chain joins TRBV19 to TRBJ2-2; D gene ambiguous. The germline V gene encodes CDR1 LNHDA and CDR2 SQIVND (reference sequence). There are 16 residues in the CDR3. Trimming removed 5 bases from V and 0 bases from J, with 13 bases in between. CDR3 nucleotide sequence: TGTGCCAGTAGTCTCAACGGGTTCGCGAACACCGGGGAGCTGTTTTTT. Its translation is CASSLNGFANTGELFF.

The gene calls are TRBV7-9 and TRBJ1-6, with 7 bases aligning to TRBD1. The CDR3 has 16 amino acids. Germline loops: CDR1 SEHNR, CDR2 FQNEAQ (reference sequence). The V and J ends lost 1 base and 4 bases, in that order; junction bases with no gene match: 4. The DNA for the CDR3 is TGTGCCAGCAGCTTAGACAGGGGCACGTATAATTCACCCCTCCACTTT. This sequence encodes CASSLDRGTYNSPLHF. The variable domain in full, completed from reference TRBV7-9 and TRBJ1-6, reads DTGVSQNPRHKITKRGQNVTFRCDPISEHNRLYWYRQTLGQGPEFLTYFQNEAQLEKSRLLSDRFSAERPKGSFSTLEIQRTEQGDSAMYLCASSLDRGTYNSPLHFGNGTRLTVT.

The chain carries TRBV18 and TRBJ1-4, with D maybe TRBD1 (6 bases). This CDR3 comprises 18 residues. Germline CDR1 KGHSH, CDR2 LQKENI. Between the trimmed V and J ends, which lost 6 bases and 0 bases, there was a span of 20 bases. The CDR3 nucleotides are TGTGCCAGCTCTCACGGTACACAGGGATTAACAACTAATGAAAAACTGTTTTTT. Amino acid sequence: CASSHGTQGLTTNEKLFF. The full variable domain, in which reference TRBV18 and TRBJ1-4 provide the parts outside the CDR3, is NAGVMQNPRHLVRRRGQEARLRCSPMKGHSHVYWYRQLPEEGLKFMVYLQKENIIDESGMPKERFSAEFPKEGPSILRIQQVVRGDSAAYFCASSHGTQGLTTNEKLFFGSGTQLSVL.

The chain has TRBV5-4 and TRBJ2-3; 13 nucleotides agree with TRBD2. This CDR3 region has 18 residues. J lost 0 bases, V lost 0 bases, and 4 bases had no gene match. Germline CDR1 is SGHNT and CDR2 is YYREEE (reference sequence). CDR3 DNA: TGTGCCAGCAGCTTGGCACTAGCGGGGGGGCTTAGCACAGATACGCAGTATTTT. As protein: CASSLALAGGLSTDTQYF.

The rearrangement uses TRBV4-1 and TRBJ2-4, with TRBD1 identical over 7 bases. Germline V lookup: CDR1 MGHRA, CDR2 YSYEKL. Losses at the gene ends were 4 bases for V and 6 bases for J; bases not matched to a gene: 3. The CDR3 is 13 residues long. The CDR3 DNA is TGCGCCAGCAGCCGACGGGACAGAAACATTCAGTACTTC. Amino acids: CASSRRDRNIQYF.

V and J are TRBV28 and TRBJ2-7, with 9 bases identical to TRBD1. The CDR3 consists of 15 residues. With V trimmed by 4 bases and J by 1 base, 5 bases remained unmatched. CDR1 is MDHEN, CDR2 SYDVKM, per germline. The CDR3 loop reads CASSSSGTGSYEQYF. Written as DNA, the CDR3 is TGTGCCAGCAGTTCCTCCGGGACAGGGTCCTACGAGCAGTACTTC.

The count of this clone is one. The chain carries TRBV12-5 and TRBJ2-2, with D perhaps matching TRBD2 (6 bases). The CDR3 runs 15 residues. Germline CDR1 reads LGHNT; CDR2 reads FRNRAP. Trimming removed 0 bases from V and 4 bases from J, with 9 bases in between. The CDR3 sequence is CASGLVLGGTGELFF. CDR3 DNA: TGTGCTAGTGGTTTGGTACTCGGGGGCACCGGGGAGCTGTTTTTT.

This clone was observed at least ten times. The chain recombines TRBV15 with TRBJ2-7; 8 positions agree with TRBD1. This CDR3 has 16 residues. Germline trimming cut 0 bases from V and 2 bases from J; bases unmatched to any gene: 6. Germline V gives CDR1 LNHNV, CDR2 YYDKDF (reference sequence). In DNA, the CDR3 is TGTGCCACCAGCAGAGATCCCCCACAGGGGGCCTACGAGCAGTACTTC. It encodes CATSRDPPQGAYEQYF.

The chain joins TRBV5-6 to TRBJ1-1; D is possibly TRBD1 (6 bases). The length of the CDR3 is 14 residues. V lost 2 bases and J 6 bases, leaving 14 bases between the germline ends. Germline V CDR1 and CDR2: SGHDT, YYEEEE. The CDR3 loop reads CASSLGGGESEAFF. As DNA, the CDR3 is TGTGCCAGCAGCTTAGGAGGGGGGGAATCTGAAGCTTTCTTT. Drawing the rest from reference TRBV5-6 and TRBJ1-1, the complete variable domain is DAGVTQSPTHLIKTRGQQVTLRCSPKSGHDTVSWYQQALGQGPQFIFQYYEEEERQRGNFPDRFSGHQFPNYSSELNVNALLLGDSALYLCASSLGGGESEAFFGQGTRLTVV.

This chain connects TRBV7-9 to TRBJ2-5; 8 positions match TRBD2. CDR3 length: 16 residues. J gave up 1 base and V 7 bases, and 11 bases lay outside the gene matches. Germline V gene sequence: CDR1 SEHNR, CDR2 FQNEAQ (reference sequence). Written as DNA, the CDR3 is TGTGCCAGCACATCCGGGGGGGTTTACCTCCAAGAGACCCAGTACTTC. Translation: CASTSGGVYLQETQYF.

This clone was recorded a few times. V is TRBV6-5 and J is TRBJ1-2; D ambiguous. Trimming pared 6 bases from V and 3 bases from J, leaving 17 bases between. The CDR3 extends over 15 amino acids. The germline V gene encodes CDR1 MNHEY and CDR2 SVGAGI. The CDR3 nucleotides read TGTGCCAGCAGCCAGATAGGTGCTGAGGACTATGGCTACACCTTC. Protein product: CASSQIGAEDYGYTF.

The chain combines TRBV6-5 with TRBJ1-1; possibly TRBD1 for D (5 bases). V lost 0 bases and J lost 4, with 9 bases in between. CDR3 length: 14 residues. Germline values: CDR1 MNHEY, CDR2 SVGAGI. The CDR3 loop is CASSYSRQRTEAFF. CDR3 nucleotide sequence: TGTGCCAGCAGTTACTCTCGACAGCGCACTGAAGCTTTCTTT.

This clone was found a few times. V gene TRBV10-3 combines with J gene TRBJ2-7, with TRBD1 matching 7 bases. J lost 4 bases, V lost 3 bases, and 6 bases had no gene match. The germline V gene encodes CDR1 ENHRY and CDR2 SYGVKD. The CDR3 length is 14 residues. CDR3 protein: CAISDPGQRYEQYF. CDR3 nucleotides: TGTGCCATCAGTGACCCGGGACAGCGATACGAGCAGTACTTC.

The sample holds a few counts of this clone. The V gene is TRBV19, the J gene TRBJ1-1, with 7 bases fitting TRBD1. The trim removed 6 bases at V and 4 bases at J, leaving 5 bases unmatched. Germline V CDR1 and CDR2: LNHDA, SQIVND (reference sequence). The CDR3 runs to 13 residues. The CDR3 DNA reads as TGTGCCAGTAGCCCCTCAGGGGGCACTGAAGCTTTCTTT. Protein product: CASSPSGGTEAFF.

The chain links TRBV5-1 to TRBJ1-2; a possible D gene is TRBD1 (6 bases). The V end was cut by 0 bases, the J end by 2 bases, with 8 bases between. This CDR3 has 14 residues. CDR1 is SGHRS, CDR2 YFSETQ, per germline. CDR3 in amino acids: CASSLDTGNYGYTF. CDR3 coding DNA: TGCGCCAGCAGCTTGGATACAGGGAACTATGGCTACACCTTC.